This T cell receptor beta chain was documented in a study of cytomegalovirus exposure and HLA in healthy donors. The overall study: Later analysis reported that the approximately 120 validation repertoires shared the platform of the 500 to 850 first-cohort repertoires.

Broader study findings: Most observed TCR sequences were rare, whereas some public TCRs were detected in many donors. The study listed roughly 150 cytomegalovirus-associated TCR beta chains.

Repertoires were generated with immunoSEQ multiplex PCR, while TCRdb's copy carries only in-frame clones and drops some. The sample consists of 150,000 to 200,000 clones, around 89% of them appearing once. A remark on this clone: The antigen is undetermined. An end of the junction differs from the germline gene, which may be a read error.

This CDR3 has 21 amino acids. The germline V gene has CDR1 SSHAT and CDR2 FNYEAQ (reference sequence). The receptor was derived from a man aged 18 to 29 in good health and CMV-seronegative. The chain links TRBV7-7 to TRBJ2-3, with 10 bases that match TRBD2. The sequencing sample was made of PBMCs. The CDR3 sequence is CASTPRNRTSGLGDYTDTQYF. CDR3 DNA sequence: TGTGCTAGCACCCCAAGAAATAGGACTAGCGGATTGGGGGATTACACAGATACGCAGTATTTT.